A selection of T cell receptor beta chains follows, all from one sample in a study of cytomegalovirus exposure and HLA in healthy donors. Some clones are missing from TCRdb's copy, which holds only in-frame ones; the method was immunoSEQ multiplex PCR. The sample has some 99,000 clones, 74% seen once. Sequenced sample: PBMCs. The origin of the receptors is a male donor in good health and CMV-seronegative. Each CDR3 is given without its conserved first and last residue. The order of the fields is CDR3 protein, V gene, J gene, D gene, clone size. A D gene is named only where the DNA matches it firmly. Size values are once, few and many counts, or a class for expanded clones, and some rows have none.

CDR3: ASSYLAGEATGELF; V: TRBV6-6; J: TRBJ2-2; D: TRBD2; size: medium-sized
CDR3: ASKGTGGSEAF; V: TRBV5-1; J: TRBJ1-1; D: TRBD1; size: -
CDR3: ASSIPGGWSEAF; V: TRBV19; J: TRBJ1-1; D: TRBD1; size: -
CDR3: ASSQEGATGQETQY; V: TRBV4-2; J: TRBJ2-5; D: -; size: once
CDR3: SVVGQGEPETQY; V: TRBV29-1; J: TRBJ2-5; D: TRBD1; size: few
CDR3: ASSLVSGGQNEQF; V: TRBV7-2; J: TRBJ2-1; D: TRBD1; size: -
CDR3: ASSSFNQPQH; V: TRBV28; J: TRBJ1-5; D: -; size: -
CDR3: ASSPGTWSSYEQY; V: TRBV28; J: TRBJ2-7; D: -; size: -
CDR3: ASSKEGLAGGYEQY; V: TRBV21-1; J: TRBJ2-7; D: -; size: -
CDR3: ASRVQGSGANVLT; V: TRBV6-5; J: TRBJ2-6; D: -; size: few
CDR3: AGRRGSSGYT; V: TRBV19; J: TRBJ1-2; D: -; size: -
CDR3: ASSATRGQEEQPQH; V: TRBV6-1; J: TRBJ1-5; D: TRBD1; size: few
CDR3: SVDGTGGTEAF; V: TRBV29-1; J: TRBJ1-1; D: TRBD1; size: -
CDR3: ASSPFGLAVSYEQY; V: TRBV18; J: TRBJ2-7; D: TRBD2; size: -
CDR3: ASSRDRLTEKLF; V: TRBV5-1; J: TRBJ1-4; D: TRBD1; size: once
CDR3: ASSTVGGAHTGELF; V: TRBV6-4; J: TRBJ2-2; D: TRBD2; size: -
CDR3: ASSARSGGAVFTGNTIY; V: TRBV5-1; J: TRBJ1-3; D: TRBD1; size: -
CDR3: ASSTGGSTGELF; V: TRBV6-5; J: TRBJ2-2; D: -; size: -
CDR3: ASSPQGSYNEQF; V: TRBV6-6; J: TRBJ2-1; D: TRBD1; size: -
CDR3: ASSPWGLAGDPKNIQY; V: TRBV7-2; J: TRBJ2-4; D: TRBD2; size: -